This T cell receptor beta chain was recorded in a study of human T cells and chemical hapten exposure. Study details: Patients got weekly scalp diphenylcyclopropenone doses over the roughly 24-week study. Whole-study findings and limits: Expanded TCRs clustered into significantly more large CDR3 similarity groups than controls, the analysis revealed. Every donor had alopecia, and their immune response may therefore differ from healthy people's.

TCRdb itself ran the RACE reads through MiXCR, one entry per CDR3 protein. The profile shows 75,000 to 90,000 distinct CDR3 sequences, 12% of them singletons. Time point indicated: patch test 1, 2 weeks after DPC sensitization. Treatment described: therapeutic diphenylcyclopropenone sensitization with weekly scalp DPC. At every patch-test visit, blood was drawn before the patch test was applied. As to this clonotype: No antigen is known for it.

This CDR3 spans 11 amino acids. The sequence was obtained from an older woman with alopecia areata. Some clones in this sample may be carry-over from other donors' samples. The V call is TRBV12-2, the J call TRBJ1-4. TRBV12-2 is a known pseudogene. Here the sequenced sample was whole blood, taken in connection with sensitization to the hapten diphenylcyclopropenone (DPC). The CDR3 sequence is CASRSQTRLFF. DNA for the CDR3: TGTGCAAGTCGCTCGCAGACGCGACTGTTTTTT.